There are many counts of the clone carrying this TCR beta chain. Its specificity is not known. Amplification of TCR alpha and beta CDR3 regions from RNA used iRepertoire nested multiplex PCR. Tissue mRNA or PBMC total RNA, roughly 95-400 ng, went into one-step reverse transcription and amplification. TCRdb re-analysed the multiplex PCR reads in MiXCR, keeping a single row per CDR3 protein. The sample lists roughly 120,000 distinct CDR3 sequences, less than 30% occurring once. This record belongs to a study of glioma-infiltrating T cells. General study findings and limits: Only very few CDR3 sequences appeared in both tissue and blood.

The V gene lost 4 bases and the J gene lost 3 bases, with 10 bases spanning the gap. This CDR3 has 14 residues. Germline-derived CDR1 and CDR2 are LGHDT and YNNKEL (reference sequence). The sequence was obtained from a human donor with low-grade glioma or glioblastoma, undergoing nonglioma brain surgery, or in good health (not recorded which). The material sequenced was glioma tissue, nonneoplastic brain tissue, or PBMCs (not recorded which). The chain has TRBV3-1 and TRBJ1-5, with D unresolved. The CDR3 here is CASSPAGYNQPQHF. Written as DNA, the CDR3 is TGTGCCAGCAGCCCCGCAGGCTACAATCAGCCCCAGCATTTT.